This T cell receptor (beta chain) was recovered during a study of OX40 agonist ivuxolimab in advanced cancers. Clones were sequenced by immunoSEQ multiplex PCR, and TCRdb holds only the in-frame ones, with some missing. The profile shows about 82,000 clones, around 83% of them singletons. The CDR3 contains 15 residues. The germline CDR1 and CDR2 sequences are ENHRY and SYGVKD. The germline V and J ends were trimmed by 3 bases and 0 bases, with 11 bases remaining between them. Of note for this clone: Its antigen is unidentified.

The study's findings and limits: The authors did not determine the antigen specificity of the expanded peripheral T cells.

Material: CD4+ or CD8+ T cells sorted from blood, obtained in a trial of the OX40 agonist ivuxolimab. The V call is TRBV10-3, the J call TRBJ1-1; D is unresolved. This receptor was identified in an adult with an advanced solid tumor such as melanoma, head and neck, liver or kidney cancer. The CDR3, as DNA: TGTGCCATCAGTGATAAGTCCCCTCTGAACACTGAAGCTTTCTTT. Its protein is CAISDKSPLNTEAFF.